Here is one TCR beta chain with its context. Germline CDR1 LNHDA, CDR2 SQIVND (reference sequence). The junction had 9 bases not matched to a gene; V was cut back by 4 bases and J by 3 bases. CDR3 length: 15 residues. The source of the sample is a study of blood T cell repertoires in COVID-19. Study-level information: Collection of acute and convalescent COVID-19 samples took place in the United States, Italy and Spain. PBMCs, B-cell-depleted T cells, or T cells provided the cDNA or gDNA that made up the material.

Authors' analysis steps: Amplified reference gene primers provided the basis for estimating nucleated cell counts. The method was immunoSEQ multiplex PCR; TCRdb's version includes in-frame clones alone and lacks a portion of them. The D gene and trimming were derived from the DNA, and the V and J assignments and clone size from that table. Of about 360,000 clones in the sample, around 87% were seen once. The sequenced sample was peripheral blood. The rearrangement uses TRBV19 and TRBJ2-7, with 7 bases lining up with TRBD1. This receptor was identified in a human donor in a cohort sampled during active COVID-19. For the CDR3, the DNA is TGTGCCAGTAGTAGGCCAGTGGGACAGCACTACGAGCAGTACTTC. It yields the protein CASSRPVGQHYEQYF.